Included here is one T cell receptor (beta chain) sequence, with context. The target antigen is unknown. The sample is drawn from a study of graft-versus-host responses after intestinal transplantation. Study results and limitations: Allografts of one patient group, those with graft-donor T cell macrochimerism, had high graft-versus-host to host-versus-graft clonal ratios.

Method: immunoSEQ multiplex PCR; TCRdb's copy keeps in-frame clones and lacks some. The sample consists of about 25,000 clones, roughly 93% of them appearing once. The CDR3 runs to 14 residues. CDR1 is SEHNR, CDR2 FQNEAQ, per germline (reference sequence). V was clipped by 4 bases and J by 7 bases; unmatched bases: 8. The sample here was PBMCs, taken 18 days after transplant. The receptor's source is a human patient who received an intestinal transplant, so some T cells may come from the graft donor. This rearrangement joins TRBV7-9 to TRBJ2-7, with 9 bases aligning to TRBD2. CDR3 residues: CASSSTGSGGEQYF. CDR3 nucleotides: TGTGCCAGCAGCTCGACAGGAAGCGGGGGGGAGCAGTACTTC.